The source of this TCR beta chain is a study of T cells in Graves' hyperthyroidism and ophthalmopathy. Calling Graves' hyperthyroidism stable meant ophthalmopathy did not progress within 18 months. Reasons for excluding patients were uncontrolled infection, other autoimmune disease, pregnancy or lactation. Orbital computed tomography and thyroid ultrasound, together with serum TRAb and thyroxine and clinical symptoms, were used for diagnoses. Whole-study results and caveats: It was a median approximately six months before onset that the model predicted ophthalmopathy.

Germline-derived CDR1 and CDR2 are DFQATT and SNEGSKA (reference sequence). With 1 base clipped from V and 4 bases from J, the junction kept 20 bases outside the gene matches. The CDR3 runs 20 residues. Concerning this clonotype: The antigen is unknown.

TCR beta CDR3 region amplification was performed from RNA transcripts. With the HTBI primer set, the TCR CDR3 went through a first round of RT-PCR. TCRdb processed the multiplex PCR reads anew with MiXCR; each CDR3 protein has one entry. The sample contains about 700,000 distinct CDR3 sequences, 12% to 15% of which appear only once. The chain employs TRBV20-1 and TRBJ2-5; TRBD2 matches 11 bases. This receptor was identified in a woman aged 18-30 years with Graves' hyperthyroidism. The sequenced material came from blood. CDR3 sequence reads: CSARGERGKTTSGISETQYF. The CDR3 DNA reads TGCAGTGCTAGAGGTGAACGCGGGAAAACGACTAGCGGGATTTCAGAGACCCAGTACTTC.